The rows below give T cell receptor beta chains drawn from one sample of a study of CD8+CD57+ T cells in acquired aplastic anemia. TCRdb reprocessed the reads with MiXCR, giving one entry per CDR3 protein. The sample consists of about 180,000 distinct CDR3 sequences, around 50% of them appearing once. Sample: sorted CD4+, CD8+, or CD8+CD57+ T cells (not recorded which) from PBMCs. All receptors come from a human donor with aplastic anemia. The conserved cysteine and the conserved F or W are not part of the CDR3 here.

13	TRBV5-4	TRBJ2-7	ASSERQITSYEQY
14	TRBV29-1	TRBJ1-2	SVIPGQEGPSRGYT
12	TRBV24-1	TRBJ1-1	ATSDPTGGTEAF
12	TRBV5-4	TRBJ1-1	ASRGGGRNTEAF
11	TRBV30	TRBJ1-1	AWSVGWNTEAF
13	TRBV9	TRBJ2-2	ASSVETGGTGELF
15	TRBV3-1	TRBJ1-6	ASRLSDRGRNNSPLH
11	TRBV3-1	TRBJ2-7	ASSPGTVHEQY
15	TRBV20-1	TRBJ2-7	SARDIKGAPTSYEQY
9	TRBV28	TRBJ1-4	ASTSKEKLF
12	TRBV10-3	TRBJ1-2	ASSMYGATDGYT
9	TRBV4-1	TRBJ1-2	ASSQDESYT
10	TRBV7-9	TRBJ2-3	ASSSLTDTQY
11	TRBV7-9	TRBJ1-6	ASSSQGDSPLH
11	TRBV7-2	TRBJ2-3	ASNLGFTDTQY
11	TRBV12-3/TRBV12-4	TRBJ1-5	ASSLGQNQPQH
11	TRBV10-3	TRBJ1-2	AIRPDREDGYT
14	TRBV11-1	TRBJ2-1	ASSPMTGLANNEQF
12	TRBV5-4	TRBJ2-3	ASSAKGSSDTQY
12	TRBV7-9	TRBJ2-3	ASSSTRGGVTQY
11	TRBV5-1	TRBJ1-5	ASSLKGNQPQH
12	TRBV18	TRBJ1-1	ASSPRVINGEAF
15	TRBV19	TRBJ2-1	ASSITVAGTGNNEQF
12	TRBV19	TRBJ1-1	ASSMGSTTSEAF
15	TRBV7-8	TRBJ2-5	ASSLGHLAGGPETQY
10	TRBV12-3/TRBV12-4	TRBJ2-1	ASHQGYNEQF
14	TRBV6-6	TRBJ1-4	ASSYGTGATNEKLF
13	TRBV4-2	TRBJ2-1	ASSQGLAGVDEQF
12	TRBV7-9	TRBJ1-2	ASSRPDRAYGYT
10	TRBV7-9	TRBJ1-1	ASSLAGEEAF
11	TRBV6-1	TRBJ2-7	ASSPSGTYEQY
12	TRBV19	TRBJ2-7	ASSHRGGSYEQY
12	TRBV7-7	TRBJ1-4	ASSSGTGAEKLF
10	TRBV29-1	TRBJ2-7	SVGGPRAEQY
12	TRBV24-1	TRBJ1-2	ATSDFRGDYGYT
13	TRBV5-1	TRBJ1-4	ASSLAGQGKEKLF
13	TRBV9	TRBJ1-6	ASSAGQGLNSPLH
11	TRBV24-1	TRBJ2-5	ATSDGAQETQY
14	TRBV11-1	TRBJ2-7	ASSPGLAGELYEQY
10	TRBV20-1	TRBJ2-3	SANRYTDTQY
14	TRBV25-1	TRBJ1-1	ASSPGTSGRGTEAF
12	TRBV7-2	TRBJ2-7	ASSQSGGRYEQH